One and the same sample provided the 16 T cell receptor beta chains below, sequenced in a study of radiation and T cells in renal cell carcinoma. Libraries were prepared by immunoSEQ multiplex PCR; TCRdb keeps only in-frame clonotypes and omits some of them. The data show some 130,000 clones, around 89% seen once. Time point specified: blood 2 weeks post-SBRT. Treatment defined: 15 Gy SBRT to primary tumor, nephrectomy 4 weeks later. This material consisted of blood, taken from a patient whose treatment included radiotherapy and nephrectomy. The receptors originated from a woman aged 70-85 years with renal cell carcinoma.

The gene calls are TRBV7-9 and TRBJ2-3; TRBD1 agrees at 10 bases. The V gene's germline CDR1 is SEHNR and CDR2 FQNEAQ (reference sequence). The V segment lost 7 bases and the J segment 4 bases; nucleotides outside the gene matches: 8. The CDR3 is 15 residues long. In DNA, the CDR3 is TGTGCCAGCAACCCCCGGGACAGGGGTTCAGATACGCAGTATTTT. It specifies CASNPRDRGSDTQYF.

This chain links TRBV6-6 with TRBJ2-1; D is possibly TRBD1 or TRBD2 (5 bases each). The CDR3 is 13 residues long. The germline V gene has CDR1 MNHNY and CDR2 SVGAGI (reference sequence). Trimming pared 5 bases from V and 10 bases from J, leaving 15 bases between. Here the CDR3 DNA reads TGTGCCAGCAGTCGGGACGGTTACAGAGAGCAGTTCTTC. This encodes CASSRDGYREQFF.

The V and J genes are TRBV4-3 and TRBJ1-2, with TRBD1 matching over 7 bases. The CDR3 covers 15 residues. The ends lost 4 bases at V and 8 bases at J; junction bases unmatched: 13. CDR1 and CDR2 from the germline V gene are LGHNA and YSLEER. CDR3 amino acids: CASSPGQVRSEGYTF. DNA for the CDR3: TGCGCCAGCAGCCCAGGACAGGTCCGAAGTGAGGGCTACACCTTC.

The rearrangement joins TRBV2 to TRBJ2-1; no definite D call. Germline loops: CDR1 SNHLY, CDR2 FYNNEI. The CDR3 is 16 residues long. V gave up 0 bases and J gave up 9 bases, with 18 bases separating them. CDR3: CASSEALGRHLGEQFF. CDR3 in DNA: TGTGCCAGCAGTGAAGCGCTCGGCAGACATTTGGGTGAGCAGTTCTTC.

The CDR3 DNA reads as TGCGCCAGCAGCCCCGTGGCAGGGGGCGTTTACGAGCAGTACTTC. Its protein is CASSPVAGGVYEQYF. This chain joins TRBV5-1 and TRBJ2-7, with 8 bases fitting TRBD1. V was pared by 4 bases and J by 4 bases, with 10 bases of the junction left unmatched. CDR1 and CDR2 (germline): SGHRS, YFSETQ. This CDR3 comprises 15 residues.

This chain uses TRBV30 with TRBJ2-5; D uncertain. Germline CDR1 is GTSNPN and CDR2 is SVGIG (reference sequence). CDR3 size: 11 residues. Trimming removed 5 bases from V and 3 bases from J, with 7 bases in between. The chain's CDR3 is CAWGRKETQYF. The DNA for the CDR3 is TGTGCCTGGGGCAGAAAAGAGACCCAGTACTTC.

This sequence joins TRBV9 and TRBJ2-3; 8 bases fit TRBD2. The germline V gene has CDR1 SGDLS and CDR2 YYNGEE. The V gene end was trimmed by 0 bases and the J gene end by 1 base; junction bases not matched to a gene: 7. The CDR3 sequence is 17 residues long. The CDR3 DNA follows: TGTGCCAGCAGCGTAGCATCAGCGGGGGTGCGCACAGATACGCAGTATTTT. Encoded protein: CASSVASAGVRTDTQYF.

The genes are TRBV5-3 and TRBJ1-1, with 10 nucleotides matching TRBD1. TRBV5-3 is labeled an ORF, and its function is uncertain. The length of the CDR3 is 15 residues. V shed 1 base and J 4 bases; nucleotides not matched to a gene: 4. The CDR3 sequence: CARSLPRDRGTEAFF. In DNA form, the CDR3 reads TGTGCCAGAAGCTTGCCCAGGGACAGGGGCACTGAAGCTTTCTTT.

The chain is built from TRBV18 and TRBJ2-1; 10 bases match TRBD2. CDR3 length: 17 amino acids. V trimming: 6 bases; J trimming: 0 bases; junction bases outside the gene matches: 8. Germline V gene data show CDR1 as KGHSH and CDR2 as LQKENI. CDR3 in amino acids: CASSRTSGLSSYNEQFF. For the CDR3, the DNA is TGTGCCAGCTCCCGGACTAGCGGACTTAGCTCCTACAATGAGCAGTTCTTC.

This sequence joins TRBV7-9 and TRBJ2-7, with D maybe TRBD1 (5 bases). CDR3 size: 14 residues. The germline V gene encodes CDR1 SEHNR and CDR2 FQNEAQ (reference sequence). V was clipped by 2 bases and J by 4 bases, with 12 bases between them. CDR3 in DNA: TGTGCCAGCAGCTTAATGGCAGGGCCGTACGAGCAGTACTTC. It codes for CASSLMAGPYEQYF.

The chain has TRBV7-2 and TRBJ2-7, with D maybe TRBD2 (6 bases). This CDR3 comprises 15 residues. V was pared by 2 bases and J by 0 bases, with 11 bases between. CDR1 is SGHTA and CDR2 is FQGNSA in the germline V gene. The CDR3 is CASSLMAGNSYEQYF. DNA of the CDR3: TGTGCCAGCAGCTTAATGGCGGGGAACTCCTACGAGCAGTACTTC.

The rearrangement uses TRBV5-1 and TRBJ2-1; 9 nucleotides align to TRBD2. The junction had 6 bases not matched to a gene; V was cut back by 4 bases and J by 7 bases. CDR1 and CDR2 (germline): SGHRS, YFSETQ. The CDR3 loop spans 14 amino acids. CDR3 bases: TGCGCCAGCAGCCCCTGGGCGGGAGGGAATGAGCAGTTCTTC. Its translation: CASSPWAGGNEQFF. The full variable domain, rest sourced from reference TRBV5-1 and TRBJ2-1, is KAGVTQTPRYLIKTRGQQVTLSCSPISGHRSVSWYQQTPGQGLQFLFEYFSETQRNKGNFPGRFSGRQFSNSRSEMNVSTLELGDSALYLCASSPWAGGNEQFFGPGTRLTVL.

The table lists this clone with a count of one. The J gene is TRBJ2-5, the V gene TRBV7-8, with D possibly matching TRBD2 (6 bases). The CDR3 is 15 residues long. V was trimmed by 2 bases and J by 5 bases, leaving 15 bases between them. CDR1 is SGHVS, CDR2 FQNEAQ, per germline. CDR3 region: CASSLSPGVGETQYF. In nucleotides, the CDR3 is TGTGCCAGCAGCTTATCCCCGGGGGTTGGGGAGACCCAGTACTTC.

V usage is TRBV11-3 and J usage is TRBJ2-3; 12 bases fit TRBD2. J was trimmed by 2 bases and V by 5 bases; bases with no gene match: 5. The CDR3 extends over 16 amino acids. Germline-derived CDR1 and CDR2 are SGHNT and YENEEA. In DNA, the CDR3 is TGTGCCAGCAGCCAAACTAGCGGGGGGCTCACAGATACGCAGTATTTT. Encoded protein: CASSQTSGGLTDTQYF.

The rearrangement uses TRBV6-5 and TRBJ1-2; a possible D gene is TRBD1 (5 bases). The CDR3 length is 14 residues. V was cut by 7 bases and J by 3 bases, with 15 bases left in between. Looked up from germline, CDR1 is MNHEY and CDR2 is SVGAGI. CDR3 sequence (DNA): TGTGCCAGCACCCAGTCAGGGAGAGACTATGGCTACACCTTC. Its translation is CASTQSGRDYGYTF.

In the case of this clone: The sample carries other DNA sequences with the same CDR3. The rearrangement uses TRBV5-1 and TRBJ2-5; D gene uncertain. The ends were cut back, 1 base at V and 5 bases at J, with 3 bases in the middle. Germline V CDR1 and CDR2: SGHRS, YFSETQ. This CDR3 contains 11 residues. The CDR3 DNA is TGCGCCAGCAGCTTGAGGGAGACCCAGTACTTC. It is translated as CASSLRETQYF.